This entry describes one T cell receptor beta chain. Its antigen is not identified. It was with 60 Vbeta and 13 Jbeta primers that the PCR ran. Clones were read by immunoSEQ multiplex PCR, and TCRdb kept only the in-frame ones, dropping some. The table lists 130,000 or so clones, around 80% of them singletons. This sample was included in a study of cytomegalovirus exposure and HLA in healthy donors. Study-wide results and caveats: Roughly 170 TCR beta chains were listed as cytomegalovirus-associated. The CMV antigen specificity of a few CMV-associated chains was confirmed through in vitro analysis. Fewer N-insertions than the approximately 700-donor mean were reportedly shown by an Asian-associated ancestry cluster in a later analysis. A prior analysis recorded that most TCR beta V segments were productive about 87% or about 30% of the time.

This receptor was obtained from a man younger than 45 in good health and CMV-seronegative. Sequenced: PBMCs.

The CDR3 nucleotides are TGTGCCAGCAGCCCTCGCGTTTTTTTAACTGGTGGCTACACCTTC. Translating gives CASSPRVFLTGGYTF. The V and J genes are TRBV7-8 and TRBJ1-2, with unresolved D. The V and J ends lost 5 bases and 7 bases respectively, with 20 bases between them. The CDR3 has 15 residues. Germline CDR1 is SGHVS and CDR2 is FQNEAQ.